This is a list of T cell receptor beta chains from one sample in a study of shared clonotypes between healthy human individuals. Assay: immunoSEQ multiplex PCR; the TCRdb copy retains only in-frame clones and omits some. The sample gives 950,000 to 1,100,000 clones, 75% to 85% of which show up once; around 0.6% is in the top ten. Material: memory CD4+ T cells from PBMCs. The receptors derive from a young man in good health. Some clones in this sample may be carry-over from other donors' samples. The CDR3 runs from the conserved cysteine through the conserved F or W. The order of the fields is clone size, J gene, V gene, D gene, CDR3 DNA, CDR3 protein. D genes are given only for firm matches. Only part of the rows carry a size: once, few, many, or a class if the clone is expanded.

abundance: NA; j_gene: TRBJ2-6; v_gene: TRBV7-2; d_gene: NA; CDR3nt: TGTGCCAGCAGCTTAGGGTACACCGTCCTGACTTTC; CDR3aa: CASSLGYTVLTF
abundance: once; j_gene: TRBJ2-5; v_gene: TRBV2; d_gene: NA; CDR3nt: TGTGCCAGCAGTGGCTTGGCTCTCGGCGGGGTAGAGACCCAGTACTTC; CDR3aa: CASSGLALGGVETQYF
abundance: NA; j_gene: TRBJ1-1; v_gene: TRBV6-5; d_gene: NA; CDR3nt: TGTGCCAGCAGTCCCCCTGGGGTTCGGACTGAAGCTTTCTTT; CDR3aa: CASSPPGVRTEAFF
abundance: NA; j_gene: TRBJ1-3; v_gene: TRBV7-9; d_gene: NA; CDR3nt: TGTGCCAGCAGCTTAGGGGACTGGAGGGGCTCTGGAAACACCATATATTTT; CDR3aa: CASSLGDWRGSGNTIYF
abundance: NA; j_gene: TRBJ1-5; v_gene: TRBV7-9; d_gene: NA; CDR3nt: TGTGCCAGCAGCCCGCAATCGGGGGCTCAGCCCCAGCATTTT; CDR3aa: CASSPQSGAQPQHF
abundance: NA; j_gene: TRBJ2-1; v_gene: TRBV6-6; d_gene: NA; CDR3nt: TGTGCCAGCAGTCCGGGACTGCCAAACCCGTTCTTC; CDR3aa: CASSPGLPNPFF
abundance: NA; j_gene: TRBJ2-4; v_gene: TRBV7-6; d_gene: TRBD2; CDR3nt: TGTGCCAGCAGCGCGAGCGGGAGGGCGGGAAACATTCAGTACTTC; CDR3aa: CASSASGRAGNIQYF
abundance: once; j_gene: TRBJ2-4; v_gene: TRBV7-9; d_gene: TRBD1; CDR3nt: TGTGCCAGCAGCTTAGGACAGGGAAGGGACATTCAGTACTTC; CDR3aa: CASSLGQGRDIQYF
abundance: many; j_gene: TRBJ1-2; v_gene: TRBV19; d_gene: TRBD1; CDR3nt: TGTGCCAGTAGTCCGGGACAGGGGGCACCTAACTATGGCTACACCTTC; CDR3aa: CASSPGQGAPNYGYTF
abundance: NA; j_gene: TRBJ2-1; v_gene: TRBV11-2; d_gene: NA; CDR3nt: TGTGCCAGCAGCCGTGACTCCTACAATGAGCAGTTCTTC; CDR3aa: CASSRDSYNEQFF
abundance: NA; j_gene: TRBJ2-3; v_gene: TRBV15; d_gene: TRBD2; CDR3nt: TGTGCCACCAGCAGAGGAGGGACTAGCGGCACAGATACGCAGTATTTT; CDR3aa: CATSRGGTSGTDTQYF
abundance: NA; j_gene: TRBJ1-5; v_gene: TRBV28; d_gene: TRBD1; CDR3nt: TGTGCCAGCAGTTCCCTTTCAGGGGGTCCCCATTTT; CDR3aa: CASSSLSGGPHF
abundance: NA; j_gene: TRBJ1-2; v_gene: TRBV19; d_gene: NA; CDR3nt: TGTGCCAGTACCCCCCCAGGGAACTATGGCTACACCTTC; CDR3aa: CASTPPGNYGYTF
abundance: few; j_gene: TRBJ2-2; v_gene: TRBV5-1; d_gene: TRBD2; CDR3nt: TGCGCCAGCAGCCAGATAGCGGGAGGGCACACCGGGGAGCTGTTTTTT; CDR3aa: CASSQIAGGHTGELFF
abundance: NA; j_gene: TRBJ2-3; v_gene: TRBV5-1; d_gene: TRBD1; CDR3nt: TGCGCCAGCAGCCCTAGACAGGGGGAAGATACGCAGTATTTT; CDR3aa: CASSPRQGEDTQYF
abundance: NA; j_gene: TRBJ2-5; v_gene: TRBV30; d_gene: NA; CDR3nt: TGTGCCTGGAGTTTAAGGGAGACCCAGTACTTC; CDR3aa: CAWSLRETQYF
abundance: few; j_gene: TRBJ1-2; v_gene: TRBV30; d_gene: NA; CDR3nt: TGTGCCTGGACCTTAGGAGGTGGCTACACCTTC; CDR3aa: CAWTLGGGYTF
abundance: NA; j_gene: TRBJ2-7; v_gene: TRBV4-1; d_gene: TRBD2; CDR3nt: TGCGCCAGCAGCCGCAGGACTAGCGGTACCTACGAGCAGTACTTC; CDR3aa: CASSRRTSGTYEQYF
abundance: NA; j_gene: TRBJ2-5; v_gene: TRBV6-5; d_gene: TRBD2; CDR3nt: TGTGCCAGCAGTTTCGTCCTAGCGGCTCAAGAGACCCAGTACTTC; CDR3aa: CASSFVLAAQETQYF
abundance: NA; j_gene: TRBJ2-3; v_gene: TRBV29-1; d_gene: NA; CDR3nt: TGCAGCGTTGAAGATACCGGGGGTAGCTCAGATACGCAGTATTTT; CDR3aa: CSVEDTGGSSDTQYF
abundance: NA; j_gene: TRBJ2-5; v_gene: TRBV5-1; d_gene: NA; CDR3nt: TGCGCCAGCAGCTTGTTTAGGGGAGCAGAGACCCAGTACTTC; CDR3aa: CASSLFRGAETQYF
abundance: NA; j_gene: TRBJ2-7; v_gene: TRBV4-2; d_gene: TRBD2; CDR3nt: TGTGCCAGCAGCCCACAAGGGGCTAGCGGCTCCTACGAGCAGTACTTC; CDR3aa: CASSPQGASGSYEQYF
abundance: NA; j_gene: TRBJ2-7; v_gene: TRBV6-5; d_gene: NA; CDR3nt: TGTGCCAGCAGTTACAATCAGCAGGGAAGGGGCGAGCAGTACTTC; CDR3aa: CASSYNQQGRGEQYF
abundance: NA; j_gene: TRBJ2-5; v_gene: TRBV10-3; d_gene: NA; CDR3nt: TGTGCCATCAGTGAGGACGGAGATCACCAAGAGACCCAGTACTTC; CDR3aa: CAISEDGDHQETQYF
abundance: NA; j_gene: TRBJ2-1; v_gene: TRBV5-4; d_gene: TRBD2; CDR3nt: TGTGCCAGCAGCTTTTCCGGACTAGCAGCCCACAATGAGCAGTTCTTC; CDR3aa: CASSFSGLAAHNEQFF
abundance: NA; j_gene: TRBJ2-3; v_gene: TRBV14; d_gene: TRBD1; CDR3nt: TGTGCCAGCAGCCGTACGGGACAGGTCTTTAATACGCAGTATTTT; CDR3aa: CASSRTGQVFNTQYF
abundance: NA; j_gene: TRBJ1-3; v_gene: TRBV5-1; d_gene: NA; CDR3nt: TGCGCCAGCAGCTTCGCAGGGCCGGGCTCTGGAAACACCATATATTTT; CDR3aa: CASSFAGPGSGNTIYF
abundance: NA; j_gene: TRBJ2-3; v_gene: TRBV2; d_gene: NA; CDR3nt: TGTGCCAGCAGTGGGGACGGCGGAGCTAGCACAGATACGCAGTATTTT; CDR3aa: CASSGDGGASTDTQYF
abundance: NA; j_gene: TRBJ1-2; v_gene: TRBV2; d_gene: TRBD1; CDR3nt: TGTGCCAGCAGTGAACAGAGGGGGCCGTACTATGGCTACACCTTC; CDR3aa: CASSEQRGPYYGYTF
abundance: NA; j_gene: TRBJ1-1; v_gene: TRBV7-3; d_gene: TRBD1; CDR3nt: TGTGCCAGCAGCTTAATTGGCAGGGGGACTGAAGCTTTCTTT; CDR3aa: CASSLIGRGTEAFF
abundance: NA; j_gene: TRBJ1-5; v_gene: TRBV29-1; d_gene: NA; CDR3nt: TGCAGCGTTGCTAATGGGGATCAGCCCCAGCATTTT; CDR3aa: CSVANGDQPQHF
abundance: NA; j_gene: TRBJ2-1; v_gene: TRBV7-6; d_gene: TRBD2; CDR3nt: TGTGCCAGCAGCCGGGGACTAGCGGGAGATAACGAGCAGTTCTTC; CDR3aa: CASSRGLAGDNEQFF
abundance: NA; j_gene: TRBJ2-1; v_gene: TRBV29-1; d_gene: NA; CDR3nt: TGCAGCGTTGTAGGCGGGAACGGCTACAATGAGCAGTTCTTC; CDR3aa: CSVVGGNGYNEQFF
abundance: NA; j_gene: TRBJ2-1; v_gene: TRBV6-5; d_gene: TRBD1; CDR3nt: TGTGCCAGCAATAAGGGACAGGGAAGTACGGAGCAGTTCTTC; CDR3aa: CASNKGQGSTEQFF
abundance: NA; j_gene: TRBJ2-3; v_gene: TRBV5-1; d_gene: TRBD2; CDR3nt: TGCGCCAGCAGCTTGGGACTAGCGGGAGGGTTGACAGATACGCAGTATTTT; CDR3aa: CASSLGLAGGLTDTQYF
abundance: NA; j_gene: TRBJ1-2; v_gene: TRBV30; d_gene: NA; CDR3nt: TGTGCCTGGGCGGAGGGTAGTCCCTATGGCTACACCTTC; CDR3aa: CAWAEGSPYGYTF
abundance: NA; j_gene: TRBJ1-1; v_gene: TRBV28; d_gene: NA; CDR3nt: TGTGCCAGCAGTTTGGTCTCGAGGAACACTGAAGCTTTCTTT; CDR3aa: CASSLVSRNTEAFF
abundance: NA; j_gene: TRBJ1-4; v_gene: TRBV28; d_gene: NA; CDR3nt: TGTGCCAGCAGTTCCCCCCGTAGAGGGCGGAGTGAAAAACTGTTTTTT; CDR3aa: CASSSPRRGRSEKLFF
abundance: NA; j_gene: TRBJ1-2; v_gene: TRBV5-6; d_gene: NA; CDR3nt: TGTGCCAGCAGCTTGAGAGCCGACGGTAGGGATTTTGGCTACACCTTC; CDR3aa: CASSLRADGRDFGYTF
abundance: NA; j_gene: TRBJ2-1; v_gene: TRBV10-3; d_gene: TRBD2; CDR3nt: TGTGCCATCAGGACTAGCGGGAGCTACAATGAGCAGTTCTTC; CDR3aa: CAIRTSGSYNEQFF
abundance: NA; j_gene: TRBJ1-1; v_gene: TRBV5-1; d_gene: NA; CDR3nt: TGCGCCAGCAGCTTCGTACCCATAAACACTGAAGCTTTCTTT; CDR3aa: CASSFVPINTEAFF